This T cell receptor beta chain was sequenced during a study of early T cells in non-severe SARS-CoV-2 infection. In the library, individual cDNA molecules carried attached unique molecular identifiers. TCRdb re-derived calls from the 5' RACE reads in MiXCR, one entry per CDR3 protein. The sample has approximately 120,000 distinct CDR3 sequences; around 14% are singletons. With 4 bases removed from V and 0 bases from J, the gap between germline ends came to 8 bases. Germline V lookup: CDR1 SGHKS, CDR2 YYEKEE (reference sequence). CDR3 length: 14 amino acids. The TCR sequence derives from an adult who was a healthcare worker with PCR-confirmed SARS-CoV-2 infection or an uninfected control (not recorded which). The chain recombines TRBV5-5 with TRBJ2-1; D remains ambiguous. The sequenced sample consisted of whole blood. Here the CDR3 DNA reads TGTGCCAGCAGCCCGATTATCTCCTACAATGAGCAGTTCTTC. This sequence encodes CASSPIISYNEQFF.